These T cell receptor beta chains were read from a single sample in a study of blood T cell repertoires in COVID-19. Method: immunoSEQ multiplex PCR; TCRdb's copy keeps in-frame clones and lacks some. The sample holds over 250,000 clones, about 87% seen once. The sample was PBMCs or T cells enriched from blood (not recorded which). Receptor source: a woman between 45 and 60 years old who had recovered from COVID-19. CDR3s leave out the opening cysteine and the closing phenylalanine or tryptophan.

J gene | V gene | CDR3 protein
TRBJ1-2 | TRBV2 | ASSPQGARYGYT
TRBJ2-7 | TRBV6-2/TRBV6-3 | ASSPRREGRNEQY
TRBJ2-1 | TRBV28 | ASSPGQGLNEQF
TRBJ2-7 | TRBV21-1 | ASRKKAFPGRNATYEQY
TRBJ1-4 | TRBV4-2 | ASSGGGGSEKLF
TRBJ2-5 | TRBV7-9 | ASSHRSEETQY
TRBJ2-1 | TRBV4-1 | ASSPTGSGSNEQF
TRBJ1-1 | TRBV25-1 | ASSARGSIIEAF
TRBJ1-2 | TRBV6-5 | ASSYIGYGYT
TRBJ2-3 | TRBV5-1 | ASSLGDMADTQY
TRBJ2-3 | TRBV2 | ASNGPFTDTQY
TRBJ1-5 | TRBV6-2/TRBV6-3 | ASSRGQFNQPQH
TRBJ1-1 | TRBV2 | ASRPRENTEAF
TRBJ2-2 | TRBV30 | AWIPPPGAGELF
TRBJ1-3 | TRBV30 | AWRAVMRNTIY
TRBJ1-1 | TRBV11-1 | ASSANRVFGTEAF
TRBJ1-1 | TRBV7-6 | ASSLQENTEAF
TRBJ1-1 | TRBV5-6 | ASSLTGRNTEAF
TRBJ2-1 | TRBV7-9 | ASKSGYNEQF
TRBJ1-1 | TRBV20-1 | SARLGFEAF
TRBJ1-2 | TRBV28 | ASSHLQGLANYGYT
TRBJ1-4 | TRBV15 | ATSATGVRDEKLF
TRBJ2-3 | TRBV20-1 | SGTEVDTQY
TRBJ1-1 | TRBV28 | ASSGQVDTEAF
TRBJ2-5 | TRBV6-2/TRBV6-3 | ASSRTGGREETQY
TRBJ1-1 | TRBV12-3/TRBV12-4 | ASSLHPQTEAF
TRBJ2-7 | TRBV28 | ASRIGLVYEQY
TRBJ2-2 | TRBV30 | AGGSNSNTGELF
TRBJ1-2 | TRBV28 | ASSMGSLYGYT
TRBJ2-7 | TRBV3-1/TRBV3-2 | ASSQGGGGGRYEQY
TRBJ1-1 | TRBV28 | ASSTDRGSTEAF
TRBJ1-2 | TRBV4-1 | ASSQQRDRESYGYT
TRBJ2-1 | TRBV5-1 | ASSHSGRALLDEQF
TRBJ2-1 | TRBV28 | ASSTNPRGAGIQF
TRBJ2-1 | TRBV18 | ASSEGDDHNEQF
TRBJ2-7 | TRBV28 | ASSLRASGKKGAYEQY
TRBJ2-1 | TRBV4-3 | ASSQEIGSSYEQF
TRBJ1-2 | TRBV5-4 | ASSLYTVANYGYT
TRBJ1-1 | TRBV28 | ASSLAGKGTEAF
TRBJ2-7 | TRBV29-1 | SVLTGFPFYEQY
TRBJ1-4 | TRBV7-8 | ASSASFRGATNEKLF
TRBJ1-6 | TRBV11-2 | ASRPMLGQRPPLH
TRBJ1-5 | TRBV4-1 | ASSQAGLQPQH
TRBJ2-7 | TRBV18 | ASSPGQSAYEQY
TRBJ1-5 | TRBV6-6 | ATIGENNQPQH
TRBJ1-5 | TRBV7-2 | ASNLQGYGQPQH
TRBJ1-1 | TRBV27 | ARYPADSMNTEAF
TRBJ1-2 | TRBV4-3 | ASSQVVGRGEDGYT